These T cell receptor beta chains were read from a single sample in a study of T-cell reconstitution after alpha-beta-depleted transplantation in children. In TCRdb, the PCR reads were re-called with MiXCR into one record per CDR3 protein. The sample records 250,000 to 300,000 distinct CDR3 sequences, around a tenth being singletons. The sequencing used peripheral blood, collected 180 days after TCRalphabeta/CD19-depleted stem cell transplant. Every receptor here comes from a male patient between 2 and 9 years old who had a stem cell transplant for chronic granulomatous disease, so the T cells may come from the graft donor. The CDR3 runs from the conserved cysteine through the conserved F or W. A D gene is named only where the DNA matches it firmly. Only some rows state a clone size, as once, few, many or a class for expanded clones.

clone size: few; D gene: TRBD1; V gene: TRBV30; J gene: TRBJ1-1; CDR3 protein: CAWSLWTGNTEAFF; CDR3 DNA: TGTGCCTGGAGTCTCTGGACAGGGAACACTGAAGCTTTCTTT
clone size: many; D gene: TRBD2; V gene: TRBV27; J gene: TRBJ2-7; CDR3 protein: CATSGTSASEQYF; CDR3 DNA: TGTGCCACCTCCGGGACTAGCGCCAGCGAGCAGTACTTC
clone size: many; D gene: TRBD2; V gene: TRBV5-5; J gene: TRBJ2-3; CDR3 protein: CASSPGGVQRDTQYF; CDR3 DNA: TGTGCCAGCAGTCCCGGGGGGGTTCAGCGAGATACGCAGTATTTT
clone size: many; D gene: TRBD2; V gene: TRBV20-1; J gene: TRBJ2-1; CDR3 protein: CSARDPSGSSYNEQFF; CDR3 DNA: TGCAGTGCTAGAGATCCTAGCGGGAGCTCCTACAATGAGCAGTTCTTC
clone size: -; D gene: TRBD2; V gene: TRBV7-2; J gene: TRBJ2-1; CDR3 protein: CASSFTSGRVSNEQFF; CDR3 DNA: TGTGCCAGCAGCTTCACTAGCGGGAGGGTCTCCAATGAGCAGTTCTTC
clone size: many; D gene: TRBD1; V gene: TRBV5-1; J gene: TRBJ1-4; CDR3 protein: CASSQADRGREKLFF; CDR3 DNA: TGCGCCAGCAGCCAGGCGGACAGGGGAAGGGAAAAACTGTTTTTT
clone size: many; D gene: TRBD1; V gene: TRBV18; J gene: TRBJ2-5; CDR3 protein: CASSPSGTGQETQYF; CDR3 DNA: TGTGCCAGCTCACCTTCCGGGACAGGCCAAGAGACCCAGTACTTC
clone size: many; D gene: -; V gene: TRBV29-1; J gene: TRBJ2-1; CDR3 protein: CSVGGRLNNEQFF; CDR3 DNA: TGCAGCGTTGGAGGGAGACTTAACAATGAGCAGTTCTTC
clone size: many; D gene: -; V gene: TRBV7-2; J gene: TRBJ2-5; CDR3 protein: CASSPDDQETQYF; CDR3 DNA: TGTGCCAGCAGCCCCGACGACCAAGAGACCCAGTACTTC
clone size: many; D gene: TRBD2; V gene: TRBV20-1; J gene: TRBJ2-3; CDR3 protein: CSAQYRASGKRDTQYF; CDR3 DNA: TGCAGTGCGCAATACCGGGCTAGCGGGAAACGGGATACGCAGTATTTT
clone size: -; D gene: TRBD2; V gene: TRBV2; J gene: TRBJ2-5; CDR3 protein: CANSGLAGLDTQYF; CDR3 DNA: TGTGCCAACTCGGGACTAGCGGGATTGGACACCCAGTACTTC
clone size: many; D gene: TRBD2; V gene: TRBV18; J gene: TRBJ2-5; CDR3 protein: CASSPLSSGTQETQYF; CDR3 DNA: TGTGCCAGCTCACCACTGAGTAGCGGGACCCAAGAGACCCAGTACTTC
clone size: many; D gene: TRBD1; V gene: TRBV5-1; J gene: TRBJ2-1; CDR3 protein: CASSLGRGRDEQFF; CDR3 DNA: TGCGCCAGCAGCTTAGGCAGGGGGCGGGATGAGCAGTTCTTC
clone size: many; D gene: -; V gene: TRBV5-1; J gene: TRBJ2-1; CDR3 protein: CASSLDGGYEQFF; CDR3 DNA: TGCGCCAGCAGCTTGGATGGGGGGTATGAGCAGTTCTTC
clone size: many; D gene: -; V gene: TRBV4-3; J gene: TRBJ2-1; CDR3 protein: CASSQDSPAPSSYNEQFF; CDR3 DNA: TGCGCCAGCAGCCAAGATTCCCCAGCACCGAGCTCCTACAATGAGCAGTTCTTC
clone size: many; D gene: -; V gene: TRBV12-3/TRBV12-4; J gene: TRBJ2-4; CDR3 protein: CASSSAGGGKNIQYF; CDR3 DNA: TGTGCCAGCAGTTCGGCAGGCGGCGGCAAAAACATTCAGTACTTC
clone size: many; D gene: TRBD2; V gene: TRBV18; J gene: TRBJ2-7; CDR3 protein: CASSPLAGGPKREQYF; CDR3 DNA: TGTGCCAGCTCACCACTAGCGGGAGGGCCTAAACGCGAGCAGTACTTC
clone size: many; D gene: TRBD2; V gene: TRBV19; J gene: TRBJ2-1; CDR3 protein: CASRETSGGGEQFF; CDR3 DNA: TGTGCCAGTAGGGAAACTAGCGGGGGCGGTGAGCAGTTCTTC
clone size: many; D gene: TRBD1; V gene: TRBV29-1; J gene: TRBJ2-5; CDR3 protein: CSVGQAQETQYF; CDR3 DNA: TGCAGCGTGGGACAGGCGCAAGAGACCCAGTACTTC